The clone carrying this T cell receptor (beta chain) came up a few times. Its target is unknown. Germline CDR1 and CDR2: MNHEY and SMNVEV (reference sequence). The CDR3 loop spans 19 amino acids. V was clipped by 6 bases and J by 1 base; unmatched bases: 15. TCRdb processed the 5' RACE reads anew with MiXCR; each CDR3 protein has one entry. The sample has 470,000 or so distinct CDR3 sequences, approximately 18% seen once. This record comes from a study of T-cell memory formation after mild COVID-19. Overall study findings and caveats: Clones contracting over day 15 to 85 were CD4/CD8 balanced, with later expanders leaning CD4+. Cross-reactive memory seemingly joined, as some responding clones were found in pre-infection memory.

The sample was PBMCs or a T cell subset sorted from them (not recorded which). V usage is TRBV27 and J usage is TRBJ2-5; 12 bases are shared with TRBD2. This receptor was taken from a man aged 18 to 29 who had mild COVID-19 (a few samples of this study predate the infection). Cell type and time point are not known. CDR3 region: CASSYLGSTSGGFQETQYF. Written as DNA, the CDR3 is TGTGCCAGCAGCTATCTAGGATCCACTAGCGGGGGGTTCCAAGAGACCCAGTACTTC.